This T cell receptor beta chain was sequenced during a study of early T cells in non-severe SARS-CoV-2 infection. This clonotype was seen repeatedly, ten times or more. One entry per CDR3 protein results from TCRdb running MiXCR on the 5' RACE reads. The table has roughly 90,000 distinct CDR3 sequences, 12% to 15% seen once. From germline, CDR1 is KGHDR and CDR2 SFDVKD. V was cut by 0 bases and J by 6 bases, with 13 bases left in between. This CDR3 spans 15 amino acids. The specimen sequenced was whole blood. The chain couples TRBV24-1 to TRBJ1-1, with D perhaps TRBD1 (6 bases). The TCR sequence derives from an adult who was a healthcare worker with PCR-confirmed SARS-CoV-2 infection or an uninfected control (not recorded which). Here the CDR3 reads CATSDLTQGTAEAFF. The CDR3 region has the DNA TGTGCCACCAGTGATTTGACTCAGGGGACTGCTGAAGCTTTCTTT.